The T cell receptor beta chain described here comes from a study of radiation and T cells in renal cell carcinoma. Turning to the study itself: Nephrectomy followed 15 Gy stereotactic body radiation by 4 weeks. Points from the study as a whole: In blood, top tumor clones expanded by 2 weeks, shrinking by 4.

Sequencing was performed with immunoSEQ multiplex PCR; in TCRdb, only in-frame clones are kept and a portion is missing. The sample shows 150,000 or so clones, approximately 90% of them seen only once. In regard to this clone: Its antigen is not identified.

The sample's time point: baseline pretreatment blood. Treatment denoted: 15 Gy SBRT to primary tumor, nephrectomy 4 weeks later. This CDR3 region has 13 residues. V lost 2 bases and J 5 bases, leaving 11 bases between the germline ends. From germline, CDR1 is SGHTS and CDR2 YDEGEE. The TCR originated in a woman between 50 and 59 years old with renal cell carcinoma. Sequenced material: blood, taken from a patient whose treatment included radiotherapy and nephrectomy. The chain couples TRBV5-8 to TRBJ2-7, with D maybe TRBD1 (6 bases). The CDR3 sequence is CASSFTGTDEQYF. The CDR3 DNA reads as TGTGCCAGCAGCTTCACAGGGACGGACGAGCAGTACTTC.